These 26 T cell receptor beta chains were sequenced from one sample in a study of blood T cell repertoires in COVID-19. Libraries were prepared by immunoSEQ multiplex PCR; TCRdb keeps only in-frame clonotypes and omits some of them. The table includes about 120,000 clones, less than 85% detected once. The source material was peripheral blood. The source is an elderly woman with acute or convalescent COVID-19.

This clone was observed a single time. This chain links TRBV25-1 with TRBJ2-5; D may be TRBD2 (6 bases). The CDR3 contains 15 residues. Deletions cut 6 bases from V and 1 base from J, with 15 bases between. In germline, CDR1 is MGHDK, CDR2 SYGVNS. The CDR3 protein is CASRSAGYPQETQYF. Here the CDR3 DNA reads TGTGCCAGCAGGTCTGCGGGATACCCCCAAGAGACCCAGTACTTC.

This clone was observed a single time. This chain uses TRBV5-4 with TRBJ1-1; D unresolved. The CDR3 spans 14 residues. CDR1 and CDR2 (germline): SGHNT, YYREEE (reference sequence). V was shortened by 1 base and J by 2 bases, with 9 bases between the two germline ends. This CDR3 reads CASSLNRGNTEAFF. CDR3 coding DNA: TGTGCCAGCAGCTTGAATCGAGGAAACACTGAAGCTTTCTTT. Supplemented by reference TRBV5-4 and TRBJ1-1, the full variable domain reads ETGVTQSPTHLIKTRGQQVTLRCSSQSGHNTVSWYQQALGQGPQFIFQYYREEENGRGNFPPRFSGLQFPNYSSELNVNALELDDSALYLCASSLNRGNTEAFFGQGTRLTVV.

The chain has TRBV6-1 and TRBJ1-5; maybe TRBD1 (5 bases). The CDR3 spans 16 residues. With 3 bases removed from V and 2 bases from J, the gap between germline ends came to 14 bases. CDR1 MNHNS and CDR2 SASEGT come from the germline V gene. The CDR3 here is CASSEWGGSGNQPQHF. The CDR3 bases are TGTGCCAGCAGTGAGTGGGGGGGTTCGGGCAATCAGCCCCAGCATTTT.

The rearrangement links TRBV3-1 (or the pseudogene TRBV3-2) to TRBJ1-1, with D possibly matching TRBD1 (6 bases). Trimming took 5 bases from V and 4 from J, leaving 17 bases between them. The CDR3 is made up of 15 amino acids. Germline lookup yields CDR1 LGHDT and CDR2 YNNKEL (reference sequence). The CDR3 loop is CASSARGGPSTEAFF. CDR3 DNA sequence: TGTGCCAGCAGCGCTCGGGGGGGGCCGAGCACTGAAGCTTTCTTT.

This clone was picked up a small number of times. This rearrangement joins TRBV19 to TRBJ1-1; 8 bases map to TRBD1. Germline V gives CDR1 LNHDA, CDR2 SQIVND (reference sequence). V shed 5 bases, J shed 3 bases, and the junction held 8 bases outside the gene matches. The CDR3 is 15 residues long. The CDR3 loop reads CASSPRRGRHTEAFF. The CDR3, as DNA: TGTGCCAGTAGTCCCCGCAGGGGGCGCCACACTGAAGCTTTCTTT.

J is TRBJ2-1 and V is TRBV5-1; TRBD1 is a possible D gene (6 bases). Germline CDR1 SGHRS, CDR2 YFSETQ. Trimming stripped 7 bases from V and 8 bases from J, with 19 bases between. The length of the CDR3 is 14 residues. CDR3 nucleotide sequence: TGCGCCAGCGCCCGGCACAGGGATAGTGATGAGCAGTTCTTC. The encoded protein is CASARHRDSDEQFF. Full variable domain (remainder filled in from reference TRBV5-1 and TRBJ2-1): KAGVTQTPRYLIKTRGQQVTLSCSPISGHRSVSWYQQTPGQGLQFLFEYFSETQRNKGNFPGRFSGRQFSNSRSEMNVSTLELGDSALYLCASARHRDSDEQFFGPGTRLTVL.

The CDR3 loop is CASSIRPEGAYEQYF. The CDR3 DNA is TGTGCCAGCAGCATTCGACCCGAAGGAGCCTACGAGCAGTACTTC. This chain uses TRBV9 with TRBJ2-7; D is uncertain. Trimming pared 4 bases from V and 2 bases from J, leaving 16 bases between. The CDR3 runs 15 residues. The germline V gene has CDR1 SGDLS and CDR2 YYNGEE.

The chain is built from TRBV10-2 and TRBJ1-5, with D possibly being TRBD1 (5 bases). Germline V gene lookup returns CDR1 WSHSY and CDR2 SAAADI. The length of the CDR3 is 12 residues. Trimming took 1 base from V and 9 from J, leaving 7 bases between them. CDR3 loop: CASSELGGPQHF. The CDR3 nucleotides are TGCGCCAGCAGTGAGTTGGGGGGGCCCCAGCATTTT.

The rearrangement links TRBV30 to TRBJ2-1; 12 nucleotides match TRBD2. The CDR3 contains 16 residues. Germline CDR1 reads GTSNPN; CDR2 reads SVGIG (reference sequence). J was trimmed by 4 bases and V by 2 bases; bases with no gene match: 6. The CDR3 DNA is TGTGCCTGGAGTACCGGACTAGCGGGAAAGTACAATGAGCAGTTCTTC. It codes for CAWSTGLAGKYNEQFF.

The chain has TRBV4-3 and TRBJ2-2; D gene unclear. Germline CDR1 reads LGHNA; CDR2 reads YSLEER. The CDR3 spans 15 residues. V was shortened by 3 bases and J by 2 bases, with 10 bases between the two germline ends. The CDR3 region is CASSQLYANTGELFF. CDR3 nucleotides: TGCGCCAGCAGCCAGCTCTACGCCAACACCGGGGAGCTGTTTTTT.

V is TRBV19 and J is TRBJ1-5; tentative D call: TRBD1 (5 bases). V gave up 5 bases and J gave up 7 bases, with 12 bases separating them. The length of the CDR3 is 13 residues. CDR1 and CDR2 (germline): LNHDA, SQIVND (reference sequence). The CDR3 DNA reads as TGTGCCAGTAGTCCTCTGGGGGGACAGCCCCAGCATTTT. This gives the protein CASSPLGGQPQHF.

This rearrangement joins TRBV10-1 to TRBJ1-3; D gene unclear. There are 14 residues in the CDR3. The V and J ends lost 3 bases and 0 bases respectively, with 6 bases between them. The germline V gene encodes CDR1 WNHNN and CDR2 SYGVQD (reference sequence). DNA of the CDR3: TGCGCCAGCAGTGACCCGAGCTCTGGAAACACCATATATTTT. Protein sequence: CASSDPSSGNTIYF.

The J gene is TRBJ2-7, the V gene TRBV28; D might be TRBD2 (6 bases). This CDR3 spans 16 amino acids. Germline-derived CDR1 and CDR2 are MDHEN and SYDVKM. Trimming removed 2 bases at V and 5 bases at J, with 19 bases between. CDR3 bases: TGTGCCAGCAGTTTACCCGGGCTAGCGACTCCCCACGAGCAGTACTTC. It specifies CASSLPGLATPHEQYF.

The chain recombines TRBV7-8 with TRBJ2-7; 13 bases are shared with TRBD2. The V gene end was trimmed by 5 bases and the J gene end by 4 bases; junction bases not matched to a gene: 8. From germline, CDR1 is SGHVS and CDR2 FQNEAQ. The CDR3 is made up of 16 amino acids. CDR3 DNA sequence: TGTGCCAGCAGCCGGACTAGCGGGAGTCGATTGTACGAGCAGTACTTC. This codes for CASSRTSGSRLYEQYF.

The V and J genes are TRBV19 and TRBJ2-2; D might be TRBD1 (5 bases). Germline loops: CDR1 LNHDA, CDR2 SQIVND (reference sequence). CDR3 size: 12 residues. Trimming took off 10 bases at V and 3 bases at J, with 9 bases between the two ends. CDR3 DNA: TGTGCCACAGGGCTATACACCGGGGAGCTGTTTTTT. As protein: CATGLYTGELFF.

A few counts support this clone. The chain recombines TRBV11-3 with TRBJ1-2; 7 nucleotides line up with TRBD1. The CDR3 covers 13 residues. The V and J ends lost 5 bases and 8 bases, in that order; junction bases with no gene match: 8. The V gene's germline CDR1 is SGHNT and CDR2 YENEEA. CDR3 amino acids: CASSPGGIGGYTF. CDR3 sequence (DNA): TGTGCCAGCAGCCCAGGGGGGATCGGGGGCTACACCTTC.

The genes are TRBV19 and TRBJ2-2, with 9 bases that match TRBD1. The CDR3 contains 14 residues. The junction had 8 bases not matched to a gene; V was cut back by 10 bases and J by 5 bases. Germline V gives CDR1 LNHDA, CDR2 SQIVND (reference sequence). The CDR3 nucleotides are TGTGCCACCTGGGACAGGGCATCAACCGGGGAGCTGTTTTTT. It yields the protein CATWDRASTGELFF.

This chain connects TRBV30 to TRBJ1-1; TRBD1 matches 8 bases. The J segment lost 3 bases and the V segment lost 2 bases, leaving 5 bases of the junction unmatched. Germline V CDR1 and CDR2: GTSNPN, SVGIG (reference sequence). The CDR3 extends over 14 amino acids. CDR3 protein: CAWSMTGVDTEAFF. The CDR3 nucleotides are TGTGCCTGGAGTATGACAGGGGTAGACACTGAAGCTTTCTTT. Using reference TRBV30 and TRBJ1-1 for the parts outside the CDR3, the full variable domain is SQTIHQWPATLVQPVGSPLSLECTVEGTSNPNLYWYRQAAGRGLQLLFYSVGIGQISSEVPQNLSASRPQDRQFILSSKKLLLSDSGFYLCAWSMTGVDTEAFFGQGTRLTVV.

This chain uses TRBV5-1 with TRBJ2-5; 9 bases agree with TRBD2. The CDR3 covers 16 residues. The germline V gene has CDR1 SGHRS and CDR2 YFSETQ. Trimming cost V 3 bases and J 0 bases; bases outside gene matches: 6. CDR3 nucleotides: TGCGCCAGCAGCTCAGGACTAGCGTACAACCAAGAGACCCAGTACTTC. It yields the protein CASSSGLAYNQETQYF.

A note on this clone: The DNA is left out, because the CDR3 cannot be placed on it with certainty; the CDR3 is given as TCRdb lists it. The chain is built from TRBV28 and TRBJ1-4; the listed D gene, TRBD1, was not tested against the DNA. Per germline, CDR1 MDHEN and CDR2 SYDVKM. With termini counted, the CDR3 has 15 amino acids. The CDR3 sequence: CASSFFGQGNEKLFF.

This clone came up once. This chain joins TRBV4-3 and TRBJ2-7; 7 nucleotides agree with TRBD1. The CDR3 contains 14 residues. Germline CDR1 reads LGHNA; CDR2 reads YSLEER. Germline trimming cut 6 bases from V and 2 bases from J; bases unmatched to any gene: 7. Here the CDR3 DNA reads TGCGCCAGCAGTGAACGACAGGGCGCCTACGAGCAGTACTTC. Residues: CASSERQGAYEQYF.

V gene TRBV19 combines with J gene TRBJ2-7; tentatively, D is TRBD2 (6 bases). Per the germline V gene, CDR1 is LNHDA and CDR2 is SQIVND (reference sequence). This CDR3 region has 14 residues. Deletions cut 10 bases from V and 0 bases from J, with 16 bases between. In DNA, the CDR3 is TGTGCCACTCAGGAGGGAGTCGGCTCCTACGAGCAGTACTTC. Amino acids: CATQEGVGSYEQYF.

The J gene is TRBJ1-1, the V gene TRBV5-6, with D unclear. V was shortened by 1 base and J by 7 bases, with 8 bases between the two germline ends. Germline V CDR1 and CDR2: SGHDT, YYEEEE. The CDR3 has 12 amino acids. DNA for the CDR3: TGTGCCAGCAGCTTGAACAGATATGAAGCTTTCTTT. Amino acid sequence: CASSLNRYEAFF.

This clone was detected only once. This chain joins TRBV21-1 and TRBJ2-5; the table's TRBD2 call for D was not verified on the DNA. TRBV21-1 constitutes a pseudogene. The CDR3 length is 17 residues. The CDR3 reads CASSNRRGLASLETQYF. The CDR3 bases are TGTGCCAGCAGCAACAGGCGAGGACTAGCGTCTCTAGAGACCCAGTACTTC.

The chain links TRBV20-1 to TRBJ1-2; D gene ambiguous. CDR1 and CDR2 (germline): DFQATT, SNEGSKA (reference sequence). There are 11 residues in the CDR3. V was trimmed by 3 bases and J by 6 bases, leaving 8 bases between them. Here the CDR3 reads CSARRMDGYTF. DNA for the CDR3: TGCAGTGCTAGGCGAATGGATGGCTACACCTTC.

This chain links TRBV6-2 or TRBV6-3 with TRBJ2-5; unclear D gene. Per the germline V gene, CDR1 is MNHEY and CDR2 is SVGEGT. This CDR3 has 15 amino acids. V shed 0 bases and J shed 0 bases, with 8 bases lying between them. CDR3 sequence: CASSYSSRYQETQYF. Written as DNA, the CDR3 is TGTGCCAGCAGTTACTCCAGCAGGTACCAAGAGACCCAGTACTTC.